Shown below are 32 T cell receptor beta chains from a single sample sequenced in a study of blood T cell repertoires in COVID-19. Measured with immunoSEQ multiplex PCR; TCRdb has only the in-frame clones, and not every one. The sample lists approximately 210,000 clones, about 88% occurring once. Sequencing input: peripheral blood. The receptors here all came from a woman in her forties with acute or convalescent COVID-19.

The CDR3 coding sequence is TGTGCCTGGAAAGTCGGGACAGCGAACACTGAAGCTTTCTTT. Translating it yields CAWKVGTANTEAFF. V is TRBV30 and J is TRBJ1-1; TRBD1 matches 7 bases. The CDR3 is 14 amino acids. V was clipped by 4 bases and J by 1 base; unmatched bases: 6. Germline V gene lookup returns CDR1 GTSNPN and CDR2 SVGIG (reference sequence).

This sequence joins TRBV5-1 and TRBJ2-1; no definite D call. CDR1 and CDR2 from the germline V gene are SGHRS and YFSETQ. The ends were cut back, 0 bases at V and 1 base at J, with 5 bases in the middle. The CDR3 is 14 residues long. The DNA of the CDR3 is TGCGCCAGCAGCTTGGACTCTTCCTACAATGAGCAGTTCTTC. This sequence encodes CASSLDSSYNEQFF.

V gene TRBV5-3 combines with J gene TRBJ2-7, with D possibly being TRBD2 (7 bases). TRBV5-3 qualifies as an ORF whose function is uncertain. V gave up 0 bases and J gave up 1 base, with 17 bases separating them. CDR3 length equals 17 residues. As DNA, the CDR3 is TGTGCCAGAAGCTTGGGACAGGCTTGCGGGGGATCCTACGAGCAGTACGTC. Its translation: CARSLGQACGGSYEQYV.

V usage is TRBV19 and J usage is TRBJ1-2, with D perhaps matching TRBD1 (5 bases). The CDR3 is made up of 13 amino acids. Trimming removed 7 bases at V and 2 bases at J, with 11 bases between. Germline values: CDR1 LNHDA, CDR2 SQIVND (reference sequence). The CDR3 loop is CASTRQRNYGYTF. CDR3 DNA: TGTGCCAGTACAAGACAGAGGAACTATGGCTACACCTTC.

The chain has TRBV9 and TRBJ1-1; D unresolved. V was clipped by 0 bases and J by 0 bases, with 9 bases between them. Germline CDR1 SGDLS, CDR2 YYNGEE. This CDR3 contains 15 residues. In nucleotides, the CDR3 is TGTGCCAGCAGCGTAGCGAGCTACTTGAACACTGAAGCTTTCTTT. It translates to CASSVASYLNTEAFF.

For this clone: At one of its ends the junction is not consistent with the germline gene, which may arise from a read error. The chain carries TRBV5-1 and TRBJ1-3, with 7 bases matching TRBD1. The CDR3 is made up of 13 amino acids. Germline V gives CDR1 SGHRS, CDR2 YFSETQ. CDR3 sequence reads: CASSLRQGTTIYF. In DNA form, the CDR3 reads TGCGCCAGCAGCTTGAGACAGGGAACCACCATATATTTT.

This clone was observed a single time. The gene calls are TRBV2 and TRBJ1-5; 7 bases match TRBD1. Trimming removed 6 bases from V and 2 bases from J; junction bases left unmatched: 7. From germline, CDR1 is SNHLY and CDR2 FYNNEI. The CDR3 length is 15 residues. Here the CDR3 DNA reads TGTGCCAGCAGACTCGACAGGGCGGGCAATCAGCCCCAGCATTTT. It codes for CASRLDRAGNQPQHF. The full variable domain, completed using reference TRBV2 and TRBJ1-5, is EPEVTQTPSHQVTQMGQEVILRCVPISNHLYFYWYRQILGQKVEFLVSFYNNEISEKSEIFDDQFSVERPDGSNFTLKIRSTKLEDSAMYFCASRLDRAGNQPQHFGDGTRLSIL.

V usage is TRBV18 and J usage is TRBJ2-7; perhaps TRBD2 as D (6 bases). This CDR3 comprises 14 residues. From germline, CDR1 is KGHSH and CDR2 LQKENI. V was pared by 6 bases and J by 2 bases, with 14 bases between. The DNA of the CDR3 is TGTGCCAGCTCGCCAACGGGGGATACCTACGAGCAGTACGTC. Amino acid sequence: CASSPTGDTYEQYV.

The CDR3: CASSLAGYNEQFF. The DNA of the CDR3 is TGTGCCAGCAGCTTAGCCGGGTACAATGAGCAGTTCTTC. This chain uses TRBV11-2 with TRBJ2-1, with D unresolved. Per the germline V gene, CDR1 is SGHAT and CDR2 is FQNNGV. The CDR3 runs 13 residues. Trimming took off 1 base at V and 4 bases at J, with 5 bases between the two ends.

This clone was seen just once. Here the CDR3 reads CASSLPVLNEQFF. DNA for the CDR3: TGTGCCAGCAGCTTACCGGTCCTCAATGAGCAGTTCTTC. V gene TRBV11-2 combines with J gene TRBJ2-1; D unclear. V shed 2 bases and J shed 6 bases, with 8 bases lying between them. CDR1 is SGHAT and CDR2 is FQNNGV in the germline V gene. The CDR3 loop spans 13 amino acids.

CDR3 DNA: TGTGCCAGCAGCGCCCGCCGGGGGGAGACCCAGTACTTC. Its translation is CASSARRGETQYF. The genes are TRBV9 and TRBJ2-5; D perhaps matches TRBD2 (6 bases). The CDR3 runs 13 residues. The ends were cut back, 3 bases at V and 5 bases at J, with 11 bases in the middle. CDR1 is SGDLS, CDR2 YYNGEE, per germline.

The rearrangement joins TRBV9 to TRBJ1-2, with D possibly TRBD1 on 6 matching bases. Trimming cost V 3 bases and J 4 bases, with 10 bases left between them. The CDR3 consists of 13 residues. Germline lookup yields CDR1 SGDLS and CDR2 YYNGEE. This CDR3 is CASSDWTVYGYTF. CDR3 coding DNA: TGTGCCAGCAGCGATTGGACAGTCTATGGCTACACCTTC.

The chain has TRBV5-1 and TRBJ2-1; TRBD1 is a possible D gene (6 bases). V dropped 4 bases and J dropped 1 base, with 15 bases sitting between them. The CDR3 extends over 16 amino acids. In germline, CDR1 is SGHRS, CDR2 YFSETQ. The CDR3 loop is CASSGTGNASYNEQFF. The CDR3 DNA follows: TGCGCCAGCAGCGGAACAGGGAATGCATCCTACAATGAGCAGTTCTTC. Together with reference TRBV5-1 and TRBJ2-1, the CDR3 gives the full variable domain: KAGVTQTPRYLIKTRGQQVTLSCSPISGHRSVSWYQQTPGQGLQFLFEYFSETQRNKGNFPGRFSGRQFSNSRSEMNVSTLELGDSALYLCASSGTGNASYNEQFFGPGTRLTVL.

This chain joins TRBV10-3 and TRBJ2-5, with 8 bases matching TRBD2. CDR3 length: 15 residues. Germline lookup yields CDR1 ENHRY and CDR2 SYGVKD. V shed 8 bases, J shed 2 bases, and the junction held 10 bases outside the gene matches. In DNA, the CDR3 is TGTGCCATCTCCCTCCGGGGGGGGGATCAAGAGACCCAGTACTTC. This translates into CAISLRGGDQETQYF.

The V and J genes are TRBV5-1 and TRBJ1-5; 9 nucleotides match TRBD1. This CDR3 has 15 amino acids. V lost 2 bases to trimming and J lost 4 bases; unmatched junction nucleotides: 4. The germline V gene has CDR1 SGHRS and CDR2 YFSETQ. CDR3 DNA: TGCGCCAGCAGCTTACAGGGGGCAGGTAATCAGCCCCAGCATTTT. Translated, it gives CASSLQGAGNQPQHF.

The chain combines TRBV29-1 with TRBJ1-2; D is unclear. The germline V gene encodes CDR1 SQVTM and CDR2 ANQGSEA. CDR3 length: 11 amino acids. Deletions cut 4 bases from V and 6 bases from J, with 9 bases between. The DNA for the CDR3 is TGCAGCGTTGCAAAATCCCATGGCTACACCTTC. Translation: CSVAKSHGYTF.

This sequence joins TRBV9 and TRBJ2-2; TRBD2 agrees at 9 bases. CDR1 is SGDLS and CDR2 is YYNGEE in the germline V gene. The CDR3 is 15 residues long. The CDR3 region has the DNA TGTGCACGCACTTTCGCGGGGGGGCTTTCCGGGGAGCTGTTTTTT. Protein: CARTFAGGLSGELFF.

J is TRBJ1-3 and V is TRBV19; D gene ambiguous. The CDR3 is 15 residues long. The V gene's germline CDR1 is LNHDA and CDR2 SQIVND (reference sequence). V lost 3 bases to trimming and J lost 4 bases, with 13 bases between them. CDR3 amino acids: CASSMNDISGNTIYF. CDR3 DNA: TGTGCCAGTAGTATGAACGACATATCAGGAAACACCATATATTTT.

The genes are TRBV25-1 and TRBJ1-3; D is unclear. The V gene lost 1 base and the J gene lost 3 bases, with 10 bases spanning the gap. Germline CDR1 and CDR2: MGHDK and SYGVNS. The CDR3 is 15 amino acids. CDR3 region: CASSEWVGGGNTIYF. In nucleotides, the CDR3 is TGTGCCAGCAGTGAATGGGTTGGCGGTGGAAACACCATATATTTT.

CDR3 loop: CASILGTVSSGANVLTF. DNA for the CDR3: TGTGCCAGTATTCTGGGGACAGTGAGCTCTGGGGCCAACGTCCTGACTTTC. The rearrangement joins TRBV19 to TRBJ2-6; 7 bases line up with TRBD1. With 7 bases clipped from V and 0 bases from J, the junction kept 9 bases outside the gene matches. The CDR3 length is 17 residues. Per the germline V gene, CDR1 is LNHDA and CDR2 is SQIVND (reference sequence).

The CDR3: CASSQGQLSSVYGYTF. The CDR3 coding sequence is TGTGCCAGCAGCCAAGGACAGCTCAGCAGCGTCTATGGCTACACCTTC. The V and J genes are TRBV3-1 (or the pseudogene TRBV3-2) and TRBJ1-2, with a tentative D call TRBD1 (5 bases). The germline CDR1 and CDR2 sequences are LGHDT and YNNKEL (reference sequence). The V end was cut by 1 base, the J end by 4 bases, with 16 bases between. The CDR3 covers 16 residues.

The V and J genes are TRBV9 and TRBJ2-4; D is uncertain. The ends were cut back, 4 bases at V and 1 base at J, with 21 bases in the middle. Germline-derived CDR1 and CDR2 are SGDLS and YYNGEE. The CDR3 is made up of 18 amino acids. The CDR3 loop is CASSNSLSRPGAKNIQYF. For the CDR3, the DNA is TGTGCCAGCAGCAATTCCCTGTCCCGACCAGGTGCCAAAAACATTCAGTACTTC.

This clone was seen only once. The J gene is TRBJ1-2, the V gene TRBV2, with D unclear. Germline V gene data show CDR1 as SNHLY and CDR2 as FYNNEI. CDR3 length: 12 residues. Trimming pared 6 bases from V and 4 bases from J, leaving 9 bases between. CDR3 sequence reads: CASSAGSYGYTF. The DNA of the CDR3 is TGTGCCAGCAGCGCGGGTAGCTATGGCTACACCTTC.

The V gene is TRBV6-5, the J gene TRBJ1-4; no firm D call. Germline V gene data show CDR1 as MNHEY and CDR2 as SVGAGI. With 6 bases removed from V and 6 bases from J, the gap between germline ends came to 17 bases. The CDR3 length is 15 residues. CDR3 sequence (DNA): TGTGCCAGCAGCTCACGTCGGACTGCCCATGAAAAACTGTTTTTT. Amino acids: CASSSRRTAHEKLFF.

The sample holds a few counts of this clone. The chain couples TRBV19 to TRBJ1-5; D might be TRBD1 (5 bases). V was shortened by 5 bases and J by 3 bases, with 26 bases between the two germline ends. This CDR3 comprises 19 residues. Germline V gives CDR1 LNHDA, CDR2 SQIVND (reference sequence). Here the CDR3 reads CASSPYRLRAAPANQPQHF. The CDR3 nucleotides read TGTGCCAGTAGTCCCTACAGGTTACGGGCGGCACCAGCCAATCAGCCCCAGCATTTT.

The V call is TRBV10-3, the J call TRBJ2-6; D is unresolved. V lost 10 bases to trimming and J lost 4 bases, with 8 bases between them. CDR3 length: 12 residues. Germline CDR1 reads ENHRY; CDR2 reads SYGVKD. In nucleotides, the CDR3 is TGTGCCACCCTAGTGGGGGCCAACGTCCTGACTTTC. Protein product: CATLVGANVLTF.

This clone has only one observation. This chain connects TRBV9 to TRBJ1-2; D is ambiguous. Deletions cut 3 bases from V and 8 bases from J, with 17 bases between. This CDR3 has 14 amino acids. In germline, CDR1 is SGDLS, CDR2 YYNGEE. The CDR3 sequence: CASSDLKRAGGYTF. The CDR3 nucleotides are TGTGCCAGCAGCGACCTCAAGAGGGCGGGGGGCTACACCTTC.

This chain uses TRBV5-5 with TRBJ2-7, with D maybe TRBD2 (6 bases). The CDR3 is made up of 17 amino acids. With 4 bases removed from V and 1 base from J, the gap between germline ends came to 21 bases. Germline V gives CDR1 SGHKS, CDR2 YYEKEE (reference sequence). DNA for the CDR3: TGTGCCAGCAGCCCGGAGCGCGGGGCCCCTGGGTCCTACGAGCAGTACGTC. Amino acids: CASSPERGAPGSYEQYV.

The rearrangement joins TRBV6-5 to TRBJ1-2; D gene unclear. Germline CDR1 and CDR2: MNHEY and SVGAGI. This CDR3 comprises 13 residues. With 6 bases removed from V and 8 bases from J, the gap between germline ends came to 16 bases. The CDR3 region is CASSPGNSGGYTF. CDR3 sequence (DNA): TGTGCCAGCAGCCCGGGGAATTCAGGAGGCTACACCTTC.

This sequence joins TRBV10-3 and TRBJ1-5; 7 nucleotides agree with TRBD1. Germline V lookup: CDR1 ENHRY, CDR2 SYGVKD. Germline trimming cut 2 bases from V and 10 bases from J; bases unmatched to any gene: 8. The CDR3 extends over 14 amino acids. The CDR3: CAISEGDSRDPQHF. The CDR3 nucleotides are TGTGCCATCAGTGAGGGGGACAGTCGAGACCCCCAGCATTTT.

The rearrangement uses TRBV30 and TRBJ1-6, with D perhaps matching TRBD1 (6 bases). The CDR3 sequence is 14 residues long. Germline-derived CDR1 and CDR2 are GTSNPN and SVGIG (reference sequence). Trimming pared 1 base from V and 8 bases from J, leaving 12 bases between. The CDR3 protein is CAWSGGQGYSPLHF. Written as DNA, the CDR3 is TGTGCCTGGAGTGGGGGGCAGGGGTATTCACCCCTCCACTTT.

J is TRBJ2-3 and V is TRBV6-2 or TRBV6-3; 13 bases align to TRBD2. This CDR3 is built from 19 residues. V shed 0 bases, J shed 4 bases, and the junction held 10 bases outside the gene matches. Germline CDR1 reads MNHEY; CDR2 reads SVGEGT. CDR3 DNA: TGTGCCAGCAGTTACTCCGGGACTAGCGGGGCCCTTACGGCAGATACGCAGTATTTT. Translation gives CASSYSGTSGALTADTQYF.